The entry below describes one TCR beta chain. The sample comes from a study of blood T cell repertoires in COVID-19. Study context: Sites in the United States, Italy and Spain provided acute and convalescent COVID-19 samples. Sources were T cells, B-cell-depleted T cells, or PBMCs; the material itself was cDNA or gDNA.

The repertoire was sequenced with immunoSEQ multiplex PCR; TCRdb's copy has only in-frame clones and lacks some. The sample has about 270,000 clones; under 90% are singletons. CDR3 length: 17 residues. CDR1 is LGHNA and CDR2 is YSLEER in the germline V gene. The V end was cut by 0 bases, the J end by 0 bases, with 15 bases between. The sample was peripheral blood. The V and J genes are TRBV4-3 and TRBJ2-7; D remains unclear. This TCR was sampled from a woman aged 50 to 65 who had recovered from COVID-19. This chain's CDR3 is CASSQDTSERSSYEQYF. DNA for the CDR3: TGCGCCAGCAGCCAAGATACGAGCGAGAGGAGCTCCTACGAGCAGTACTTC.